This T cell receptor (beta chain) was captured in a study of OX40 agonist ivuxolimab in advanced cancers. Across the whole study: The dose-escalation cohort was approximately 85% male, with a mean age of 60 years, ranging roughly 20 to 90. Anti-PD-1, anti-PD-L1 or anti-CTLA-4 therapy given earlier was allowed, and approximately 43% had some. General study results and limits: Compared with CD4+, CD8+ T cells on average had more expanded clones. Low normalized T-cell clonal expansion was also seen in some nonresponders.

As to this clone: What it binds is unknown.

The table came from immunoSEQ multiplex PCR; TCRdb's copy has only in-frame clones and leaves some out. The sample has roughly 99,000 clones; more than 85% are singletons. With 2 bases removed from V and 8 bases from J, the gap between germline ends came to 7 bases. CDR3 length equals 12 residues. The germline V gene has CDR1 PRHDT and CDR2 FYEKMQ (reference sequence). This sequence was found in an adult with an advanced solid tumor such as melanoma, head and neck, liver or kidney cancer. The sample here was CD4+ or CD8+ T cells sorted from blood, taken in a trial of the OX40 agonist ivuxolimab. The chain recombines TRBV13 with TRBJ1-5; no definite D call. CDR3 sequence: CASSLPGEPQHF. DNA of the CDR3: TGTGCCAGCAGCTTACCTGGGGAGCCCCAGCATTTT.